This T cell receptor beta chain was observed in a study of blood T cells in healthy people across ages. CDR3 length: 15 amino acids. J was trimmed by 3 bases and V by 1 base; bases with no gene match: 8. The V gene's germline CDR1 is SQVTM and CDR2 ANQGSEA. This clonotype came up once. Next came a second PCR, run for roughly 6 to 11 cycles, which used a sample-barcoded 5' primer along with a J-beta primer mix. TCRdb itself ran the 5' RACE reads through MiXCR, one entry per CDR3 protein. The sample includes more than 800,000 distinct CDR3 sequences, under 30% of them seen just once. The V gene is TRBV29-1, the J gene TRBJ2-7; 8 nucleotides line up with TRBD1. The source material was blood. This receptor was taken from a woman of 80 years or more in good health. CDR3 sequence: CSVEGSWTGSYEQYF. The CDR3 nucleotides are TGCAGCGTTGAAGGGAGCTGGACAGGGAGCTACGAGCAGTACTTC.